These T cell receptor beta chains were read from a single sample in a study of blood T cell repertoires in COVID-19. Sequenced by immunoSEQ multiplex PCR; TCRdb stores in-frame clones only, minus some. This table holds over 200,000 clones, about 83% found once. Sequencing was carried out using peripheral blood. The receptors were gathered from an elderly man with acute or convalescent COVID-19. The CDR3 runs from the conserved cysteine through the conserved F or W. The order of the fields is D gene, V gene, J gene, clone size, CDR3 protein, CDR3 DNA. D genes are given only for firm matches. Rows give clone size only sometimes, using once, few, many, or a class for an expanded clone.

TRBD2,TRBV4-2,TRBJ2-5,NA,CASSQGPAGNQETQYF,TGTGCCAGCAGCCAAGGGCCAGCGGGGAACCAAGAGACCCAGTACTTC
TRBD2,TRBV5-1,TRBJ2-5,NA,CASKLAGVNQETQYF,TGCGCCAGCAAACTAGCGGGGGTCAACCAAGAGACCCAGTACTTC
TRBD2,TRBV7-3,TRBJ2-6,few,CASSLLAGVGANVLTF,TGTGCCAGCAGCTTACTAGCGGGAGTTGGGGCCAACGTCCTGACTTTC
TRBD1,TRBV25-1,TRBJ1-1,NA,CASSEQGARMRAFF,TGTGCCAGCAGTGAACAGGGGGCTCGAATGAGAGCTTTCTTT
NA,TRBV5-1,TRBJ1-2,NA,CASSPTGRRTAGGYTF,TGCGCCAGCAGCCCAACTGGACGCCGGACGGCGGGGGGCTACACCTTC
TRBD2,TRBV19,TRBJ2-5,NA,CASSIGGTSGGETQYF,TGTGCCAGTAGTATAGGCGGGACTAGCGGTGGAGAGACCCAGTACTTC
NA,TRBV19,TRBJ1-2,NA,CASSADQTNYGYTF,TGTGCCAGTAGTGCAGACCAGACAAACTATGGCTACACCTTC
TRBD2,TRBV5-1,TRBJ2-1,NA,CASSFSGRRDEQFF,TGCGCCAGCAGCTTTAGCGGGAGGAGGGATGAGCAGTTCTTC
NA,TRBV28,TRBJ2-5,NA,CASSFLGRGKTQYF,TGTGCCAGCAGTTTTCTGGGGCGGGGAAAGACCCAGTACTTC
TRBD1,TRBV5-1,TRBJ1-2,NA,CASSAGGGAGGYTF,TGCGCCAGCAGCGCTGGAGGGGGCGCGGGGGGCTACACCTTC
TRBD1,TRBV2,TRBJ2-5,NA,CASSRQGSKTQYF,TGTGCCAGCAGTAGACAGGGATCGAAGACCCAGTACTTC
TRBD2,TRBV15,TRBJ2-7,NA,CATSYPGLAADF,TGTGCCACCAGCTACCCCGGACTAGCGGCTGACTTC
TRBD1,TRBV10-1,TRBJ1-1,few,CASRRDRGNTEAFF,TGCGCCAGCAGGAGGGACAGGGGAAACACTGAAGCTTTCTTT
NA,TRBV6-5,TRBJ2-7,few,CASTEGRALEQYF,TGTGCCAGCACCGAAGGCAGGGCGCTCGAGCAGTACTTC